These T cell receptor beta chains were read from a single sample in a study of T cell responses to AZD1222 COVID-19 vaccine. TCRdb's copy holds only in-frame clones and misses some; the assay was immunoSEQ multiplex PCR. The repertoire includes about 170,000 clones, around 90% of them detected once, and 2.6% sits in the top ten. The specimen comprised peripheral blood, sampled on day 0 of AZD1222 vaccination. All receptors derive from an adult in good health. Each CDR3 is given with its conserved first and last residue. The D gene is left open where the match is weak. A clone size is listed for some rows: how often the clone was seen (once, few, many), or a class if it is expanded.

CASSFRRGDTEAFF TGCGCCAGCAGCTTCCGAAGGGGGGACACTGAAGCTTTCTTT TRBV5-1 NA NA TRBJ1-1
CASSSGQGTTYEQYF TGTGCCAGCAGCTCTGGACAGGGGACGACCTACGAGCAGTACTTC TRBV7-3 NA TRBD1 TRBJ2-7
CASSRGSGQFF TGTGCCAGCAGCCGCGGGTCGGGGCAGTTCTTC TRBV3-1/TRBV3-2 NA NA TRBJ2-1
CASKDRAATYEQYF TGTGCCAGCAAGGACAGGGCCGCCACCTACGAGCAGTACTTC TRBV2 NA TRBD1 TRBJ2-7
CASSERLAGVGGGAYNEQFF TGTGCCAGCAGTGAACGTCTAGCGGGAGTCGGTGGTGGGGCGTACAATGAGCAGTTCTTC TRBV6-1 NA TRBD2 TRBJ2-1
CASSLGSYNEQFF TGTGCCAGCAGTTTAGGGTCCTACAATGAGCAGTTCTTC TRBV27 NA NA TRBJ2-1
CASSLVNGRAFF TGTGCCAGCAGCTTAGTTAACGGGCGGGCCTTTTTC TRBV11-2 NA NA TRBJ1-2
CASSSRTPTYEQYF TGTGCCAGCAGCTCCCGGACTCCTACCTACGAGCAGTACTTC TRBV7-9 NA NA TRBJ2-7
CASSLALRKETQYF TGTGCCAGCAGCTTAGCGTTACGGAAAGAGACCCAGTACTTC TRBV7-2 NA NA TRBJ2-5
CASSLSGDYSGNTIYF TGTGCCAGCTCATTATCAGGGGACTACTCTGGAAACACCATATATTTT TRBV18 few NA TRBJ1-3
CATHPGGLYNEQFF TGTGCCACCCACCCAGGGGGCTTGTACAATGAGCAGTTCTTC TRBV15 NA TRBD1 TRBJ2-1
CASSVSGGGTYEQYF TGTGCCAGCAGCGTTTCGGGCGGGGGCACCTACGAGCAGTACTTC TRBV9 NA NA TRBJ2-7
CASTSGYGYTF TGTGCCAGCACCTCAGGCTATGGCTACACCTTC TRBV7-9 NA NA TRBJ1-2
CASSYGGRANEKLFF TGCGCCAGCAGCTATGGGGGTAGGGCTAATGAAAAACTGTTTTTT TRBV5-1 NA NA TRBJ1-4
CASSPGSGNYGYTF TGTGCCAGCTCACCAGGGTCAGGGAACTATGGCTACACCTTC TRBV18 NA NA TRBJ1-2
CASSLAQGPYEQYF TGTGCCAGCAGTTTAGCGCAGGGCCCCTACGAGCAGTACTTC TRBV27 NA NA TRBJ2-7
CCCPDESSYNEQFF TGTTGTTGTCCCGACGAAAGCTCCTACAATGAGCAGTTCTTC TRBV19 NA NA TRBJ2-1
CASVPRGGRTDTQYF TGTGCCAGCGTCCCCCGGGGGGGACGGACAGATACGCAGTATTTT TRBV2 NA TRBD2 TRBJ2-3
CASRPGGPLATYEQYF TGTGCCAGCAGACCCGGGGGGCCACTAGCGACGTACGAGCAGTACTTC TRBV27 NA NA TRBJ2-7
CASSLSRGPGRGEKLFF TGTGCCAGCAGTTTATCCCGGGGACCCGGGCGGGGTGAAAAACTGTTTTTT TRBV27 NA NA TRBJ1-4
CASRIRETTEAFF TGTGCCAGTAGGATCCGGGAAACTACTGAAGCTTTCTTT TRBV19 NA NA TRBJ1-1
CASSIAAGGYGYTF TGTGCCAGTAGTATAGCAGCAGGGGGATATGGCTACACCTTC TRBV19 NA TRBD1 TRBJ1-2
CASSRLLQETQYF TGTGCCAGCAGCCGACTACTCCAAGAGACCCAGTACTTC TRBV28 NA NA TRBJ2-5
CASGLVLANTGELFF TGTGCTAGTGGTTTGGTACTGGCGAACACCGGGGAGCTGTTTTTT TRBV12-5 NA NA TRBJ2-2
CASSLDFVEAFF TGCGCCAGCAGCTTGGATTTCGTTGAAGCTTTCTTT TRBV5-1 NA NA TRBJ1-1
CASSLQGVISYEQYF TGTGCCAGCAGCCTACAGGGGGTCATCTCCTACGAGCAGTACTTC TRBV2 NA TRBD1 TRBJ2-7